These 10 T cell receptor beta chains share one sample of origin, sequenced in a study of cytomegalovirus exposure and HLA in healthy donors. The assay was immunoSEQ multiplex PCR, and TCRdb's table has in-frame clones only and misses some. The profile covers 250,000 to 300,000 clones, with about 90% appearing a single time and approximately 0.34% taken by the ten largest. The sample consisted of PBMCs. These receptors all come from a woman aged 18-29 years in good health and CMV-seronegative.

V gene TRBV7-6 combines with J gene TRBJ2-5; 14 bases match TRBD2. Germline trimming cut 5 bases from V and 2 bases from J; bases unmatched to any gene: 4. CDR1 is SGHVS and CDR2 is FNYEAQ in the germline V gene. The CDR3 sequence is 16 residues long. Here the CDR3 DNA reads TGTGCCAGCAGCCCCCGGACTAGCGGGGGGCAAGAGACCCAGTACTTC. Encoded protein: CASSPRTSGGQETQYF.

V usage is TRBV27 and J usage is TRBJ1-4; D is perhaps TRBD1 (5 bases). The V and J ends lost 4 bases and 4 bases respectively, with 13 bases between them. Germline V CDR1 and CDR2: MNHEY, SMNVEV (reference sequence). The CDR3 loop spans 15 amino acids. Written as DNA, the CDR3 is TGTGCCAGCAGTTCCCCGGGGGAACATAATGAAAAACTGTTTTTT. As protein: CASSSPGEHNEKLFF. Together with reference TRBV27 and TRBJ1-4, the CDR3 gives the full variable domain: EAQVTQNPRYLITVTGKKLTVTCSQNMNHEYMSWYRQDPGLGLRQIYYSMNVEVTDKGDVPEGYKVSRKEKRNFPLILESPSPNQTSLYFCASSSPGEHNEKLFFGSGTQLSVL.

Only one count was recorded for this clone. The rearrangement uses TRBV4-3 and TRBJ2-5; TRBD1 agrees at 8 bases. CDR1 and CDR2 (germline): LGHNA, YSLEER. This CDR3 is built from 18 residues. V trimming: 3 bases; J trimming: 2 bases; junction bases outside the gene matches: 14. The CDR3 loop is CASSQGDRRSNRQETQYF. In DNA form, the CDR3 reads TGCGCCAGCAGCCAGGGGGACAGGCGATCCAATCGGCAAGAGACCCAGTACTTC.

The V call is TRBV6-1, the J call TRBJ2-5; TRBD2 aligns across 9 bases. The trim removed 3 bases at V and 3 bases at J, leaving 11 bases unmatched. Germline values: CDR1 MNHNS, CDR2 SASEGT. This CDR3 comprises 17 residues. In DNA form, the CDR3 reads TGTGCCAGCAGTGATTTTTTGGCGGGGGGGCTTGAAGAGACCCAGTACTTC. Encoded protein: CASSDFLAGGLEETQYF.

The chain couples TRBV7-3 to TRBJ2-2; possibly TRBD1 for D (5 bases). The CDR3 has 15 residues. The V gene's germline CDR1 is SGHTA and CDR2 FQGTGA. V was shortened by 3 bases and J by 7 bases, with 15 bases between the two germline ends. The DNA of the CDR3 is TGTGCCAGCAGCTTTCTGTCAGGGATTATCGGGGAGCTGTTTTTT. This sequence encodes CASSFLSGIIGELFF.

In this sample, this clone turned up once. CDR3 residues: CASSSVRGGDRGYEQYF. The CDR3, as DNA: TGTGCCAGCAGTTCAGTCCGAGGGGGGGACAGGGGATACGAGCAGTACTTC. V is TRBV11-2 and J is TRBJ2-7; 10 positions match TRBD1. J was trimmed by 4 bases and V by 6 bases; bases with no gene match: 15. CDR3 length: 17 amino acids. Germline V gene lookup returns CDR1 SGHAT and CDR2 FQNNGV.

This clone was seen once. J is TRBJ1-1 and V is TRBV6-5; TRBD1 is a possible D gene (6 bases). In germline, CDR1 is MNHEY, CDR2 SVGAGI. The CDR3 loop spans 13 amino acids. V was trimmed by 1 base and J by 7 bases, leaving 10 bases between them. CDR3 sequence: CASSYYRENEAFF. Here the CDR3 DNA reads TGTGCCAGCAGTTACTACAGGGAGAATGAAGCTTTCTTT.

The gene calls are TRBV9 and TRBJ1-1, with D perhaps matching TRBD1 (6 bases). Trimming removed 4 bases at V and 7 bases at J, with 14 bases between. CDR1 and CDR2 from the germline V gene are SGDLS and YYNGEE. This CDR3 has 13 amino acids. The CDR3: CASSTTGKSEAFF. For the CDR3, the DNA is TGTGCCAGCAGCACCACAGGGAAGAGTGAAGCTTTCTTT.

This sequence joins TRBV6-1 and TRBJ2-1; the match to TRBD2 covers 8 bases. CDR1 is MNHNS, CDR2 SASEGT, per germline. The length of the CDR3 is 13 residues. V lost 10 bases, J lost 2 bases, and 4 bases stayed unmatched. The CDR3 here is CAIAGGTYNEQFF. DNA of the CDR3: TGTGCCATCGCGGGGGGTACCTACAATGAGCAGTTCTTC.

This chain uses TRBV10-3 with TRBJ2-1; tentative D call: TRBD1 (5 bases). V dropped 8 bases and J dropped 0 bases, with 8 bases sitting between them. Germline CDR1 reads ENHRY; CDR2 reads SYGVKD. CDR3 length: 13 amino acids. CDR3 nucleotide sequence: TGTGCCATCGACAGCCCCTCCTACAATGAGCAGTTCTTC. It yields the protein CAIDSPSYNEQFF.